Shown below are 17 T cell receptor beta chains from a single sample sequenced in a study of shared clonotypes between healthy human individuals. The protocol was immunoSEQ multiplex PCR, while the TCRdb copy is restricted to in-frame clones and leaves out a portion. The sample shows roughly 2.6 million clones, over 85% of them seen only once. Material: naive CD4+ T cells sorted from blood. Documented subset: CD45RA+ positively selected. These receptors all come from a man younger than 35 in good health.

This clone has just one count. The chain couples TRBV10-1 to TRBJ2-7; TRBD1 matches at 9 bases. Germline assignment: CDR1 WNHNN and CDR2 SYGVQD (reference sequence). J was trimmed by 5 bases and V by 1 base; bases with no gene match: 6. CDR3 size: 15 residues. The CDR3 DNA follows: TGCGCCAGCAGTGAGTTGACAGGGGGTGCCCACGAGCAGTACTTC. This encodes CASSELTGGAHEQYF.

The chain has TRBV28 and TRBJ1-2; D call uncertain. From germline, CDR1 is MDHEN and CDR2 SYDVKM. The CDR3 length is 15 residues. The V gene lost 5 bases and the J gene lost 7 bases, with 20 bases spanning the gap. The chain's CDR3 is CASSTPTNMDGGYTF. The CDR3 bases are TGTGCCAGCAGTACTCCGACCAATATGGATGGTGGCTACACCTTC.

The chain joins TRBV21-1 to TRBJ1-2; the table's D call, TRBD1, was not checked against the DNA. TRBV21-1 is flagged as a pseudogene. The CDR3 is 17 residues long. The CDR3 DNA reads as TGTGCCAGCAGCACTACCCCTGGACAGGGCGTTAACTATGGCTACACCTTC. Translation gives CASSTTPGQGVNYGYTF.

The CDR3 here is CASSGHLTGELFF. The DNA of the CDR3 is TGTGCCAGCAGCGGACACCTCACCGGGGAGCTGTTTTTT. This sequence joins TRBV28 and TRBJ2-2; a weak D match, TRBD1 (5 bases). There are 13 residues in the CDR3. Trimming pared 6 bases from V and 4 bases from J, leaving 9 bases between. Germline CDR1 MDHEN, CDR2 SYDVKM.

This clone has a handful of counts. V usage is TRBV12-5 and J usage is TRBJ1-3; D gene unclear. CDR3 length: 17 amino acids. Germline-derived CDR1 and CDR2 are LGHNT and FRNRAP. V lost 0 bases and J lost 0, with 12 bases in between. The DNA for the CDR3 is TGTGCTAGTGGTTTGGTCTTGGACTGGAACTCTGGAAACACCATATATTTT. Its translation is CASGLVLDWNSGNTIYF.

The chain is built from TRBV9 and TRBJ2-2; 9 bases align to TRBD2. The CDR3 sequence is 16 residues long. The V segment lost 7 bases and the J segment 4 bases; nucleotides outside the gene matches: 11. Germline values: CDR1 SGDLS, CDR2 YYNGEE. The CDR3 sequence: CASAPIGLAITGELFF. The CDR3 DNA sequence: TGTGCCAGCGCCCCAATAGGACTAGCGATCACCGGGGAGCTGTTTTTT.

As DNA, the CDR3 is TGTGCCAGCAGTTTACCCCAGGATGCCAACTCGGAGACCCAGTACTTC. Translated, it gives CASSLPQDANSETQYF. The V gene is TRBV28, the J gene TRBJ2-5; unclear D gene. CDR3 size: 16 residues. The V and J ends lost 2 bases and 5 bases respectively, with 18 bases between them. Germline-derived CDR1 and CDR2 are MDHEN and SYDVKM.

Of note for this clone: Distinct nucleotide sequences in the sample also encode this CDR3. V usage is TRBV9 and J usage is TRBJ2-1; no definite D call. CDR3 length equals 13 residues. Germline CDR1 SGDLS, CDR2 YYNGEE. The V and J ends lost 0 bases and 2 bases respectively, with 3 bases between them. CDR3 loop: CASSVGTYNEQFF. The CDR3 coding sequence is TGTGCCAGCAGCGTAGGCACCTACAATGAGCAGTTCTTC.

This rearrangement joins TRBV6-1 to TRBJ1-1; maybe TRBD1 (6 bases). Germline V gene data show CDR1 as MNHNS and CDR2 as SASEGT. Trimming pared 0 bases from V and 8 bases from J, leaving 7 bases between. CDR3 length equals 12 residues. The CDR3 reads CASSEAQGEAFF. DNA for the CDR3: TGTGCCAGCAGTGAAGCACAGGGAGAAGCTTTCTTT.

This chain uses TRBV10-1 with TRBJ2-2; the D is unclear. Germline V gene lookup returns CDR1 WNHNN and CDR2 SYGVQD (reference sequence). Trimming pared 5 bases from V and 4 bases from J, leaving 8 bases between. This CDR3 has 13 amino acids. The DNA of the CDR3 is TGCGCCAGCAGTAGTATTTTCACCGGGGAGCTGTTTTTT. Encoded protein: CASSSIFTGELFF.

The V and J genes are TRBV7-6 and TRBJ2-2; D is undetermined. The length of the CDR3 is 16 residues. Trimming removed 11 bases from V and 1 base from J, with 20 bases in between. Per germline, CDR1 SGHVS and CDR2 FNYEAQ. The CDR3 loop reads CAVTKTARGNTGELFF. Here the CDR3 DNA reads TGTGCCGTCACGAAAACAGCGAGAGGGAACACCGGGGAGCTGTTTTTT.

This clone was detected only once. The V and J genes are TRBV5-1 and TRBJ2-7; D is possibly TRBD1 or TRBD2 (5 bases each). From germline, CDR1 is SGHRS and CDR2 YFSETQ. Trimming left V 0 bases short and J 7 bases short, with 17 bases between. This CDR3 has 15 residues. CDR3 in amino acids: CASSLGGVSPKEQYF. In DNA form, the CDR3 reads TGCGCCAGCAGCTTGGGAGGGGTCTCTCCAAAGGAGCAGTACTTC.

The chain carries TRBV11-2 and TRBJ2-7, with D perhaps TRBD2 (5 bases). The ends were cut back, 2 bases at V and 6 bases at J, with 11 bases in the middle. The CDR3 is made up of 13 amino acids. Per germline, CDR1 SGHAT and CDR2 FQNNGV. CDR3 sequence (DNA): TGTGCCAGCAGCTTATACGGGGTGAGCGAGCAGTACTTC. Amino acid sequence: CASSLYGVSEQYF.

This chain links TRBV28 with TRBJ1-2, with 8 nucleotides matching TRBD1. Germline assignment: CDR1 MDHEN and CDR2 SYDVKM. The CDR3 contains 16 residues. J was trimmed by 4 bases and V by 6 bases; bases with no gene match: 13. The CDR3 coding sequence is TGTGCCAGCAGCTCCGCGGGGACAGGAATTTTCTATGGCTACACCTTC. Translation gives CASSSAGTGIFYGYTF.

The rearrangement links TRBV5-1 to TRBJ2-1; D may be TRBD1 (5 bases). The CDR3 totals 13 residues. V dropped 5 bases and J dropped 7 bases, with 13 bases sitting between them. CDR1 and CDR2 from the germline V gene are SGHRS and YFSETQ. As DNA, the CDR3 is TGCGCCAGCAGTTTACAACAGGAGAATGAGCAGTTCTTC. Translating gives CASSLQQENEQFF.

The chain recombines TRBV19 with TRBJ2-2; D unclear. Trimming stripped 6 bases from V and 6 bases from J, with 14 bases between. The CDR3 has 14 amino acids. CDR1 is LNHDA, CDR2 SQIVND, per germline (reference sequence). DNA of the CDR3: TGTGCCAGTAGGAGGTTCAGCAGTTCCGGGGAGCTGTTTTTT. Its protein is CASRRFSSSGELFF.

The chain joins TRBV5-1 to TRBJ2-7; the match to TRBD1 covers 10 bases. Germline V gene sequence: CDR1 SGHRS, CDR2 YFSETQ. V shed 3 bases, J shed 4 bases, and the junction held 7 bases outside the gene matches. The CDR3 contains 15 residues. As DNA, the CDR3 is TGCGCCAGCAGCTCCCTACCGGGACAGGGGTACGAGCAGTACTTC. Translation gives CASSSLPGQGYEQYF.